The sequence of this TCR beta chain was determined in a study of T cells after yellow fever vaccination (dated by TCRdb to 2018 to 2020). Background for the entire study: The SMART-Seq v4 Ultra Low Input RNA kit was used to prepare libraries from fractions with low cell numbers. To track T-cell clones before and after primary and booster YFV17D yellow fever vaccination, bulk TCR alpha and beta repertoires were sequenced longitudinally. The cohort comprised two healthy male donors, one aged 18 to 29 and one aged 30 to 40 years. Bulk PBMC replicates and cell subsets were isolated from blood drawn at multiple timepoints before and after both primary and secondary immunization.

The sequencing machine was an Illumina NovaSeq 6000. TCR cDNA was synthesized by 5'RACE template switching, through which a universal primer site and unique molecular identifiers were introduced. Priming for cDNA synthesis came from both the TCR alpha and TCR beta constant segments. Two PCR steps were used to amplify libraries, with sample barcodes and sequencing adapters being added in the second step. Sequencing of libraries was performed on Illumina HiSeq 2500 (2x100 bp) or NovaSeq (2x150 bp). The source study handled its data this way. Reads were demultiplexed and collapsed into UMI consensus sequences with MIGEC, and V(D)J alignment was performed with MiXCR. Using edgeR on replicate PBMC samples, clonotypes were called vaccine-responding if FDR was below 0.01 and the log2 fold change was above 5 up to day 15. Bulk clonotypes were assigned CD4 or CD8 identity according to which sequenced CD4 or CD8 repertoire held them at higher abundance. TCRdb reanalyzed the raw reads on its own, using fastp at Q25 for trimming and MiXCR for clone calling, and kept in-frame beta chains. All rows with the same CDR3 protein become a single entry with the most common DNA and genes. The V and J calls come from TCRdb's annotation, not from the publication. The sample data list a few hundred thousand distinct CDR3 sequences, and roughly 5.6% of these were observed just once. The leading ten clones occupy around 3.3% of the sample.

The CDR3 spans 14 residues, from the cysteine through the phenylalanine. Just CDR3 DNA is preserved here, 42 bases in frame from base 1. Taken from the germline V gene (reference sequence), the CDR1 and CDR2 loops are DFQATT and SNEGSKA. V has 1 base trimmed and J has 3 bases trimmed; junction bases matching no gene number 3. The research as a whole found: A small fraction of clonotypes showed up in both the CD4 and CD8 compartments, probably as a result of convergent recombination. FACS-sorted repertoires could contain abundant contaminating clonotypes from the bulk population, so computational filtering was required. After the booster, most clones that had expanded after primary vaccination were detected again (around 96% of CD4 and around 88% of CD8), suggesting broad maintenance of memory. Because the study included only a couple of donors, the extent to which the findings can be generalized is limited. The secondary T-cell response was weaker than the primary response but faster, peaking on day 5 instead of day 15.

A few counts support this clonotype. Its antigen target is currently unknown. No quality values exist for individual bases; no much larger clone is one base distant. The intended sense of this specimen's treatment or condition label: live attenuated yellow fever vaccine strain. PBMCs were isolated from peripheral blood using a standard Ficoll-Paque protocol. Dynabeads CD4 and CD8 positive selection kits were used to isolate the CD4 and CD8 T-cell fractions. RNA was extracted with TriZol from bulk PBMCs, CD4 and CD8 fractions, and dextramer-positive and dextramer-negative fractions. The receptor chain draws on TRBV20-1 and TRBJ2-7; the central 10 bases match TRBD1. The specimen was CD4+ T cells sorted from PBMCs, collected on the day of the yellow fever booster vaccination. The receptor was derived from a man in his late teens or twenties who received the YFV17D yellow fever vaccine. The bases read TGCAGTGCTAGAGGGGACAGGGGAAGCTACGAGCAGTACTTC. Translated, this gives CSARGDRGSYEQYF.